The sequence of this TCR beta chain was determined in a study of OX40 agonist ivuxolimab in advanced cancers. Findings and limits, study-wide: CD4+ and CD8+ blood T cells expanded clonally by week 6 at 0.1 to 3.0 mg/kg. Which antigen the expanded peripheral T cells recognized is unknown.

A remark on this clone: The antigen is undetermined.

Germline CDR1 reads SEHNR; CDR2 reads FQNEAQ (reference sequence). V was clipped by 5 bases and J by 0 bases, with 4 bases between them. CDR3 length: 12 residues. The repertoire was sequenced with immunoSEQ multiplex PCR; TCRdb's copy has only in-frame clones and lacks some. The sample includes about 66,000 clones, 85% to 90% of them seen just once. The specimen was CD4+ or CD8+ T cells sorted from blood, collected in a trial of the OX40 agonist ivuxolimab. This clonotype was obtained from an adult with an advanced solid tumor such as melanoma, head and neck, liver or kidney cancer. The chain uses TRBV7-9 and TRBJ1-1, with D uncertain. For the CDR3, the DNA is TGTGCCAGCAGCCCACTGAACACTGAAGCTTTCTTT. This sequence encodes CASSPLNTEAFF. Full variable domain (missing parts from reference TRBV7-9 and TRBJ1-1): DTGVSQNPRHKITKRGQNVTFRCDPISEHNRLYWYRQTLGQGPEFLTYFQNEAQLEKSRLLSDRFSAERPKGSFSTLEIQRTEQGDSAMYLCASSPLNTEAFFGQGTRLTVV.